The 29 T cell receptor beta chains below were found in one sample sequenced in a study of T-cell memory formation after mild COVID-19 listed by TCRdb under 2021. Receptors were amplified or captured by 5' RACE. Reads for this sample came from an Illumina NovaSeq 6000. TCRdb reworked the public reads: Q25 trimming with fastp, MiXCR clone assembly, productive beta chains retained. Identical CDR3 proteins give one entry, which carries the most common genes and DNA. This sample lists 360,000 or so distinct CDR3 sequences; around 28% were detected once. The ten largest clones add up to approximately 12% of the sample. Sequencing used PBMCs or a T cell subset sorted from them (not recorded which). The origin of the receptors is an adult woman who had mild COVID-19 (a few samples of this study predate the infection). The sample titles of this study are shuffled in the database, so cell type and time point are left out; the donor was told from shared clones.

The V call is TRBV24-1, the J call TRBJ2-1; 8 nucleotides match TRBD2. The germline V gene has CDR1 KGHDR and CDR2 SFDVKD. CDR3 length equals 15 residues. Trimming at V came to 3 bases and at J to 8 bases, leaving 8 bases not matched to a gene. The CDR3 DNA is TGTGCCACCAGTGATCCCGGCGGGGGGAGGGATGAGCAGTTCTTC. It encodes CATSDPGGGRDEQFF.

The chain is built from TRBV4-2 and TRBJ2-7; 7 positions agree with TRBD1. Germline V gene data show CDR1 as LGHNA and CDR2 as YNFKEQ. The CDR3 consists of 16 residues. V shed 0 bases, J shed 0 bases, and the junction held 5 bases outside the gene matches. DNA of the CDR3: TGTGCCAGCAGCCAAGATCTGGCAGGGGGCTCCTACGAGCAGTACTTC. It codes for CASSQDLAGGSYEQYF.

This clonotype was detected a few times. This chain connects TRBV24-1 to TRBJ2-1; 14 positions match TRBD2. The CDR3 has 17 amino acids. V was pared by 2 bases and J by 7 bases, with 6 bases of the junction left unmatched. Germline lookup yields CDR1 KGHDR and CDR2 SFDVKD. CDR3 loop: CATSDSGTSGGMNEQFF. The CDR3 nucleotides read TGTGCCACCAGTGATTCTGGGACTAGCGGGGGTATGAATGAGCAGTTCTTC.

The chain has TRBV11-1 and TRBJ1-5; D remains unclear. V lost 0 bases to trimming and J lost 3 bases, with 3 bases between them. The CDR3 is made up of 13 amino acids. Per the germline V gene, CDR1 is SGHAT and CDR2 is FQDESV (reference sequence). The CDR3 reads CASSLAPNQPQHF. The CDR3 DNA sequence: TGTGCCAGCAGCTTAGCTCCCAATCAGCCCCAGCATTTT. Based on the CDR3 plus reference TRBV11-1 and TRBJ1-5, the full variable domain is EAEVAQSPRYKITEKSQAVAFWCDPISGHATLYWYRQILGQGPELLVQFQDESVVDDSQLPKDRFSAERLKGVDSTLKIQPAELGDSAMYLCASSLAPNQPQHFGDGTRLSIL.

The chain couples TRBV2 to TRBJ2-3; TRBD2 is a possible D gene (6 bases). Trimming removed 6 bases from V and 6 bases from J, with 22 bases in between. CDR1 and CDR2 (germline): SNHLY, FYNNEI. The CDR3 covers 16 residues. The CDR3 nucleotides read TGTGCCAGCAGAGTACCCGAGTGGGAGGCCCTCGATACGCAGTATTTT. This sequence encodes CASRVPEWEALDTQYF.

The chain is built from TRBV11-1 and TRBJ2-3; 10 bases are a match to TRBD1. This CDR3 spans 14 amino acids. V dropped 6 bases and J dropped 4; count of bases not matched to a gene: 4. CDR1 is SGHAT and CDR2 is FQDESV in the germline V gene (reference sequence). CDR3 sequence: CASRFGQGADTQYF. As DNA, the CDR3 is TGTGCCAGCAGGTTCGGACAGGGGGCAGATACGCAGTATTTT. Drawing the rest from reference TRBV11-1 and TRBJ2-3, the complete variable domain is EAEVAQSPRYKITEKSQAVAFWCDPISGHATLYWYRQILGQGPELLVQFQDESVVDDSQLPKDRFSAERLKGVDSTLKIQPAELGDSAMYLCASRFGQGADTQYFGPGTRLTVL.

The chain couples TRBV6-1 to TRBJ2-7; possible D gene TRBD2, 7 bases. This CDR3 has 20 amino acids. V was pared by 7 bases and J by 0 bases, with 31 bases between. The germline V gene has CDR1 MNHNS and CDR2 SASEGT. For the CDR3, the DNA is TGTGCCAGCACTCACTGGGGGGCTAGCGGACTAAAAGTTTTCTCCTACGAGCAGTACTTC. This gives the protein CASTHWGASGLKVFSYEQYF.

V and J are TRBV2 and TRBJ2-3; tentative D call: TRBD2 (5 bases). CDR1 is SNHLY and CDR2 is FYNNEI in the germline V gene. The CDR3 length is 13 residues. The V end lost 10 bases, the J end lost 4 bases, and 15 bases lay between the germline ends. CDR3 DNA sequence: TGTGCCACCGGGAAGGATATGGCAGATACGCAGTATTTT. Its translation is CATGKDMADTQYF.

CDR3 coding DNA: TGTGCCAGCAGTTCCTTGACTAGCACAGATACGCAGTATTTT. Residues: CASSSLTSTDTQYF. V gene TRBV6-5 combines with J gene TRBJ2-3, with D unresolved. The V end was cut by 4 bases, the J end by 0 bases, with 8 bases between. CDR1 and CDR2 (germline): MNHEY, SVGAGI. This CDR3 has 14 residues.

The chain is built from TRBV24-1 and TRBJ2-1, with 11 bases aligning to TRBD2. Losses at the gene ends were 4 bases for V and 6 bases for J; bases not matched to a gene: 7. CDR3 length: 16 amino acids. Germline V gene lookup returns CDR1 KGHDR and CDR2 SFDVKD. The CDR3 nucleotides are TGTGCCACCAGTGACGCGGGACTAGCGGCCTTCAATGAGCAGTTCTTC. Translation gives CATSDAGLAAFNEQFF.

A few counts support this clonotype. Written as DNA, the CDR3 is TGTGCCAGCAGCCCACGACAGGGGGAGGCCGGGGAGCTGTTTTTT. Protein sequence: CASSPRQGEAGELFF. V usage is TRBV7-9 and J usage is TRBJ2-2; 9 positions agree with TRBD1. The germline CDR1 and CDR2 sequences are SEHNR and FQNEAQ (reference sequence). After removal of 5 bases from V and 6 bases from J, the junction contained 7 bases not matched to a gene. There are 15 residues in the CDR3.

The CDR3 region has the DNA TGTGCCACCAGTGCCCGCGACCTGGGAGACGGGGACACTGAAGCTTTCTTT. This encodes CATSARDLGDGDTEAFF. The genes are TRBV24-1 and TRBJ1-1, with no clear D. Trimming removed 5 bases at V and 3 bases at J, with 21 bases between. The CDR3 consists of 17 residues. CDR1 is KGHDR and CDR2 is SFDVKD in the germline V gene.

V gene TRBV4-1 combines with J gene TRBJ1-1, with 7 nucleotides matching TRBD1. This CDR3 region has 13 residues. Germline V lookup: CDR1 MGHRA, CDR2 YSYEKL. The trim removed 6 bases at V and 4 bases at J, leaving 5 bases unmatched. The CDR3 sequence: CASRDTGATEAFF. CDR3 coding DNA: TGCGCCAGCAGGGATACAGGGGCCACTGAAGCTTTCTTT.

The chain joins TRBV12-3 or TRBV12-4 to TRBJ1-2; D not resolved. This CDR3 comprises 15 residues. Trimming stripped 8 bases from V and 8 bases from J, with 24 bases between. CDR3 DNA sequence: TGTGCCAGCGGTACCTGGGAGGGCGCGTTGTGGGGCTACACCTTC. Translated: CASGTWEGALWGYTF.

This clonotype was detected a few times. The V call is TRBV27, the J call TRBJ2-7; possible D gene TRBD1, 5 bases. The ends were cut back, 2 bases at V and 5 bases at J, with 7 bases in the middle. This CDR3 comprises 12 residues. Germline values: CDR1 MNHEY, CDR2 SMNVEV (reference sequence). The DNA for the CDR3 is TGTGCCAGCAGTTTACCAGGGAACGAGCAGTACTTC. It codes for CASSLPGNEQYF.

This clonotype was picked up many times. The junction departs from the called germline gene at one end, perhaps through a read error. V gene TRBV5-1 combines with J gene TRBJ2-7, with TRBD2 matching 7 bases. Germline CDR1 reads SGHRS; CDR2 reads YFSETQ. The CDR3 runs 13 residues. The CDR3 DNA reads as TGTGCCAGCAGCCCCGGGGGGTCCTACGAGCAGTACTTC. As protein: CASSPGGSYEQYF.

The sample holds a few counts of this clonotype. The chain has TRBV12-3 or TRBV12-4 and TRBJ1-1; no clear D gene. The CDR3 length is 14 residues. Trimming took 3 bases from V and 5 from J, leaving 13 bases between them. CDR3 bases: TGTGCCAGCAGTTTGGTATCCAGAGGGACTGAAGCTTTCTTT. Residues: CASSLVSRGTEAFF.

The chain carries TRBV19 and TRBJ1-3; D is uncertain. CDR1 is LNHDA, CDR2 SQIVND, per germline (reference sequence). The V end was cut by 3 bases, the J end by 3 bases, with 9 bases between. The CDR3 length is 14 residues. The CDR3 sequence is CASSIYLFGNTIYF. DNA for the CDR3: TGTGCCAGTAGTATCTACCTCTTTGGAAACACCATATATTTT.

This clonotype was recorded a few times. The V and J genes are TRBV30 and TRBJ2-7, with no clear D. Germline V lookup: CDR1 GTSNPN, CDR2 SVGIG (reference sequence). The CDR3 runs 12 residues. V was cut by 0 bases and J by 3 bases, with 6 bases left in between. CDR3 coding DNA: TGTGCCTGGAGTGTAGTCAACTACGAGCAGTACTTC. Amino acids: CAWSVVNYEQYF.

The V and J genes are TRBV28 and TRBJ2-4; D is tentatively TRBD1 or TRBD2 (5 bases each). This CDR3 has 15 amino acids. V dropped 5 bases and J dropped 5 bases, with 16 bases sitting between them. CDR1 is MDHEN, CDR2 SYDVKM, per germline. The CDR3 bases are TGTGCCAGCAGTCCTCAATGGGGGAGAGAAAACATTCAGTACTTC. This codes for CASSPQWGRENIQYF.

This clonotype showed up just a few times. V gene TRBV2 combines with J gene TRBJ2-7; D gene unclear. The germline V gene encodes CDR1 SNHLY and CDR2 FYNNEI. V dropped 11 bases and J dropped 0 bases, with 17 bases sitting between them. The CDR3 has 14 residues. Here the CDR3 reads CASQASPSSYEQYF. CDR3 nucleotide sequence: TGTGCCTCCCAGGCCAGTCCGAGCTCCTACGAGCAGTACTTC.

The chain joins TRBV12-3 or TRBV12-4 to TRBJ2-5; 7 bases are a match to TRBD1. The CDR3 is made up of 14 amino acids. The V gene end was trimmed by 5 bases and the J gene end by 2 bases; junction bases not matched to a gene: 5. The CDR3 region has the DNA TGTGCCAGCAGTCTCCCGACAGGGCAAGAGACCCAGTACTTC. Translation: CASSLPTGQETQYF.

V and J are TRBV5-5 and TRBJ2-7; unclear D gene. Between the trimmed V and J ends, which lost 0 bases and 7 bases, there was a span of 11 bases. The length of the CDR3 is 13 residues. The germline V gene has CDR1 SGHKS and CDR2 YYEKEE (reference sequence). The DNA for the CDR3 is TGTGCCAGCAGCTTGGTGTCCACGGCAGAGCAGTACTTC. Translated, it gives CASSLVSTAEQYF.

This clonotype was counted ten times or more. The V and J genes are TRBV9 and TRBJ2-7; TRBD1 is a possible D gene (7 bases). V shed 2 bases and J shed 2 bases, with 11 bases lying between them. In germline, CDR1 is SGDLS, CDR2 YYNGEE. This CDR3 spans 14 amino acids. The CDR3 region is CASSVQGGPYEQYF. The CDR3 nucleotides read TGTGCCAGCAGCGTTCAGGGGGGACCCTACGAGCAGTACTTC.

This clonotype has only a few counts. The J gene is TRBJ2-2, the V gene TRBV7-2, with 13 positions matching TRBD2. J gave up 5 bases and V 7 bases, and 4 bases lay outside the gene matches. Per germline, CDR1 SGHTA and CDR2 FQGNSA. CDR3 length: 15 residues. The CDR3 spells CASKLAGGRTGELFF. The CDR3 nucleotides read TGTGCCAGCAAACTAGCGGGAGGGCGAACCGGGGAGCTGTTTTTT.

The chain uses TRBV11-2 and TRBJ2-2, with D possibly being TRBD1 or TRBD2 (6 bases each). The V and J ends lost 5 bases and 0 bases respectively, with 16 bases between them. In germline, CDR1 is SGHAT, CDR2 FQNNGV. CDR3 length equals 17 residues. CDR3 nucleotides: TGTGCCAGCAGCCTCCAGCCCGGGGGCGCGAACACCGGGGAGCTGTTTTTT. It is translated as CASSLQPGGANTGELFF.

This clonotype has just a few counts. The CDR3 region is CASSDLTSNYEQYF. DNA for the CDR3: TGTGCCAGCAGTGATCTAACTAGCAACTACGAGCAGTACTTC. J is TRBJ2-7 and V is TRBV25-1, with a weak D call TRBD2 (6 bases). Trimming stripped 3 bases from V and 3 bases from J, with 12 bases between. The CDR3 sequence is 14 residues long. Germline lookup yields CDR1 MGHDK and CDR2 SYGVNS.

V and J are TRBV4-2 and TRBJ1-1; D remains unclear. Germline V lookup: CDR1 LGHNA, CDR2 YNFKEQ. Trimming removed 1 base from V and 1 base from J, with 19 bases in between. CDR3 length: 18 residues. This CDR3 reads CASSQGSYGRPGNTEAFF. The CDR3 DNA follows: TGTGCCAGCAGCCAAGGGTCGTACGGGCGACCGGGGAACACTGAAGCTTTCTTT.

J is TRBJ2-1 and V is TRBV11-3; D could derive from TRBD1 or TRBD2 (5 bases each). Deletions cut 7 bases from V and 10 bases from J, with 11 bases between. The CDR3 is 11 residues long. The germline V gene has CDR1 SGHNT and CDR2 YENEEA. CDR3 bases: TGTGCCAGCACGATGAGGGGCGAGCAGTTCTTC. Protein sequence: CASTMRGEQFF.